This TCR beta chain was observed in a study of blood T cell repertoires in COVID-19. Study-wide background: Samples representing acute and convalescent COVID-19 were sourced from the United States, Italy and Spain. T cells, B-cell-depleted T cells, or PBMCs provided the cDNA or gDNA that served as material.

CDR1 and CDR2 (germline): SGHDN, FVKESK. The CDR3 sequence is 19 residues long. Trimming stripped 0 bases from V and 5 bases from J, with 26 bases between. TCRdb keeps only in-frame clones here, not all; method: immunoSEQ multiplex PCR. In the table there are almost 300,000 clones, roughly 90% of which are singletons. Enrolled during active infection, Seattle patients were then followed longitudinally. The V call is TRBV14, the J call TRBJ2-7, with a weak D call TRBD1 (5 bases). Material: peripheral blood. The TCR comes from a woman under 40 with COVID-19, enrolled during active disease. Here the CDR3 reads CASSQDSQDTYLWSHEQYF. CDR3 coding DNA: TGTGCCAGCAGCCAAGATTCCCAGGACACCTACCTCTGGTCCCACGAGCAGTACTTC.